The sequence of this TCR beta chain was determined in a study of human T cells and chemical hapten exposure. Overall study context: During the approximately 24-week study period, patients had diphenylcyclopropenone applied to the scalp every week.

The study, taken as a whole, reports: The donor cohort had alopecia, so its immune response may not match that of healthy people.

TCRdb processed the RACE reads anew with MiXCR; each CDR3 protein has one entry. The data show approximately 80,000 distinct CDR3 sequences, about a tenth seen once. The V gene's germline CDR1 is SGHTA and CDR2 FQGNSA. The CDR3 is 14 residues long. Trimming removed 5 bases at V and 4 bases at J, with 14 bases between. This clonotype was recorded a few times. Antigen specificity is unknown. The sample's time point: patch test 3, about 24 weeks after DPC sensitization. The treatment here: therapeutic diphenylcyclopropenone sensitization with weekly scalp DPC. Drawing of blood took place ahead of applying each patch test.

The sequence was collected from a woman aged 50 to 65 with alopecia areata. Some clones in this sample may be carry-over from other donors' samples. Sequences were derived from whole blood, sampled in connection with sensitization to the hapten diphenylcyclopropenone (DPC). The chain combines TRBV7-2 with TRBJ2-5, with D perhaps TRBD1 (6 bases). The CDR3 DNA reads TGTGCCAGCAGCACAACAGGGTATCGAGAGACCCAGTACTTC. Its protein is CASSTTGYRETQYF.